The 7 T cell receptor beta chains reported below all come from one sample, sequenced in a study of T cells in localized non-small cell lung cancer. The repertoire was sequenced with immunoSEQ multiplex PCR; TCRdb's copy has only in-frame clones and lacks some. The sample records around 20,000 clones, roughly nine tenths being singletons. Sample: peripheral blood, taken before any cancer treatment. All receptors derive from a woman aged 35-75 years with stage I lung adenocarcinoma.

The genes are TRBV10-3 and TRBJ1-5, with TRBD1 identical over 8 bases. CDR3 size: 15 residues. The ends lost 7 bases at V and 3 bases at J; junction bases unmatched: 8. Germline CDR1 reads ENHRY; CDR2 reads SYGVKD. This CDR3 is CAINPEQGDNQPQHF. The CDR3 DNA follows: TGTGCCATCAACCCAGAACAGGGGGACAATCAGCCCCAGCATTTT.

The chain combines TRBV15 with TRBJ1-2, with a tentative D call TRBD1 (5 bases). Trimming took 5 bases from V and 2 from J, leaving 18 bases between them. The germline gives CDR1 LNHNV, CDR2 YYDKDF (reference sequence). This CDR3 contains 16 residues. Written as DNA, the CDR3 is TGTGCCACCAGCCCTAAAATTGGGGGGAAGAACTATGGCTACACCTTC. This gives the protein CATSPKIGGKNYGYTF.

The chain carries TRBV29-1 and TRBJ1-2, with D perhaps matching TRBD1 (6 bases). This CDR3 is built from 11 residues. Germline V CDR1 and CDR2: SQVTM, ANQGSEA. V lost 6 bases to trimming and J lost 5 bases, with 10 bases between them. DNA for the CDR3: TGCAGCGTGGGGGGCTTTTATGGCTACACCTTC. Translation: CSVGGFYGYTF. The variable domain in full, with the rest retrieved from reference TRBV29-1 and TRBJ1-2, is SAVISQKPSRDICQRGTSLTIQCQVDSQVTMMFWYRQQPGQSLTLIATANQGSEATYESGFVIDKFPISRPNLTFSTLTVSNMSPEDSSIYLCSVGGFYGYTFGSGTRLTVV.

CDR3 in DNA: TGTGCCAGCAGCGTTTACAGGGGCGAGCAGTACTTC. Protein product: CASSVYRGEQYF. The chain employs TRBV11-3 and TRBJ2-7, with 7 nucleotides matching TRBD1. The J segment lost 6 bases and the V segment lost 5 bases, leaving 4 bases of the junction unmatched. This CDR3 spans 12 amino acids. In germline, CDR1 is SGHNT, CDR2 YENEEA.

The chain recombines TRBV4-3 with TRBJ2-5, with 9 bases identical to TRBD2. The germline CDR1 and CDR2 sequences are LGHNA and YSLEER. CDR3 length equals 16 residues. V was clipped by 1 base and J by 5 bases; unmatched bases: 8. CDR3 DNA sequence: TGCGCCAGCAGCCAAGGGGTAGCGGGGGCCGGGGAGACCCAGTACTTC. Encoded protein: CASSQGVAGAGETQYF.

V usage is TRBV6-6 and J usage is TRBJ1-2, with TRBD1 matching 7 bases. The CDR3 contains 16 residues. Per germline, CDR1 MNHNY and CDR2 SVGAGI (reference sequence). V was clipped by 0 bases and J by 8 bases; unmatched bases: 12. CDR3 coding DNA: TGTGCCAGCAGTTACTCGTCCTTGGTGACAGGGTGGGGCTACACCTTC. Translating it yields CASSYSSLVTGWGYTF.

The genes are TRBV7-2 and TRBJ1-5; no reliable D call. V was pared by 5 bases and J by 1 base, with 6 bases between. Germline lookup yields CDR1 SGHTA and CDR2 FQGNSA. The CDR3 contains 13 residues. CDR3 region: CASSPRSNQPQHF. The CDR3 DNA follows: TGTGCCAGCAGCCCACGGAGCAATCAGCCCCAGCATTTT. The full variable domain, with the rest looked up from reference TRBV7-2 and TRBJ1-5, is GAGVSQSPSNKVTEKGKDVELRCDPISGHTALYWYRQSLGQGLEFLIYFQGNSAPDKSGLPSDRFSAERTGGSVSTLTIQRTQQEDSAVYLCASSPRSNQPQHFGDGTRLSIL.